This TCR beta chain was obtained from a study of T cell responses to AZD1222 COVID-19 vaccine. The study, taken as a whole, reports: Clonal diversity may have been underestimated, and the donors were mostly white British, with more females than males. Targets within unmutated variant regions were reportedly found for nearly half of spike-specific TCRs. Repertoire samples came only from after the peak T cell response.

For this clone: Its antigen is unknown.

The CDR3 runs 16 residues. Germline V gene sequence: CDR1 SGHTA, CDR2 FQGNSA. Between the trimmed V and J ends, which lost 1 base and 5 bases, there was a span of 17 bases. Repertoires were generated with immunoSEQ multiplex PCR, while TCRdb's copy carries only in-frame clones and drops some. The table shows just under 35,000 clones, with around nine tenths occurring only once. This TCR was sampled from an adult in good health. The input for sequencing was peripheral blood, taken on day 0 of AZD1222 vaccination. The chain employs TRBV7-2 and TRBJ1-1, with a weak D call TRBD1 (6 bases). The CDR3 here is CASSLGSRGGITEAFF. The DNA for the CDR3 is TGTGCCAGCAGCTTAGGAAGTAGGGGGGGAATAACTGAAGCTTTCTTT.